The next 19 T cell receptor beta chains were all read from a single sample in a study of cytomegalovirus exposure and HLA in healthy donors. PCR amplification relied on 60 Vbeta primers (plus 13 Jbeta primers). Assay used: immunoSEQ multiplex PCR; TCRdb lists only in-frame clones, some missing. The repertoire holds about 67,000 clones, with 65% to 70% as singletons. Specimen: PBMCs. All receptors come from a woman aged 30 to 39 in good health and CMV-seronegative.

The genes are TRBV30 and TRBJ2-5; D gene uncertain. Germline CDR1 reads GTSNPN; CDR2 reads SVGIG (reference sequence). Trimming took off 3 bases at V and 7 bases at J, with 18 bases between the two ends. This CDR3 comprises 14 residues. This chain's CDR3 is CAWSRAGSERTQYF. The CDR3 DNA sequence: TGTGCCTGGAGCCGCGCTGGCTCGGAGAGGACCCAGTACTTC.

V is TRBV7-3 and J is TRBJ2-1; 7 bases match TRBD2. CDR3 length: 15 residues. Germline CDR1 SGHTA, CDR2 FQGTGA. The V and J ends lost 2 bases and 5 bases, in that order; junction bases with no gene match: 6. CDR3 amino acids: CASSLFGGSNNEQFF. The CDR3 DNA sequence: TGTGCCAGCAGCTTATTCGGGGGGTCGAACAATGAGCAGTTCTTC. Complete variable domain (other parts from reference TRBV7-3 and TRBJ2-1): GAGVSQTPSNKVTEKGKYVELRCDPISGHTALYWYRQSLGQGPEFLIYFQGTGAADDSGLPNDRFFAVRPEGSVSTLKIQRTERGDSAVYLCASSLFGGSNNEQFFGPGTRLTVL.

The chain combines TRBV19 with TRBJ1-1; D is perhaps TRBD1 (6 bases). This CDR3 spans 14 amino acids. CDR1 and CDR2 from the germline V gene are LNHDA and SQIVND (reference sequence). Trimming pared 7 bases from V and 1 base from J, leaving 13 bases between. The CDR3 nucleotides read TGTGCCAGTAATCCGCAGGGGCGGAACACTGAAGCTTTCTTT. Encoded protein: CASNPQGRNTEAFF.

V gene TRBV4-1 combines with J gene TRBJ2-7, with TRBD2 identical over 9 bases. With 4 bases clipped from V and 4 bases from J, the junction kept 11 bases outside the gene matches. Germline values: CDR1 MGHRA, CDR2 YSYEKL. The CDR3 has 16 amino acids. The CDR3 DNA reads as TGCGCCAGCAGCCTTTGGTGGCGGGGGGGCGGGTACGAGCAGTACTTC. The encoded protein is CASSLWWRGGGYEQYF.

The chain employs TRBV30 and TRBJ1-5; 9 bases align to TRBD1. The V gene end was trimmed by 2 bases and the J gene end by 4 bases; junction bases not matched to a gene: 3. This CDR3 comprises 14 residues. Looked up from germline, CDR1 is GTSNPN and CDR2 is SVGIG (reference sequence). The CDR3 reads CAWSSGTGNQPQHF. CDR3 bases: TGTGCCTGGAGTTCTGGGACAGGGAATCAGCCCCAGCATTTT.

The chain links TRBV5-8 to TRBJ2-1; TRBD1 is a possible D gene (5 bases). This CDR3 region has 13 residues. Trimming stripped 0 bases from V and 12 bases from J, with 13 bases between. Germline V gene data show CDR1 as SGHTS and CDR2 as YDEGEE. CDR3 nucleotide sequence: TGTGCCAGCAGCTTGGCCGTCAGGGAAGGGCAGTTCTTC. Translated: CASSLAVREGQFF.

This chain connects TRBV2 to TRBJ1-4; TRBD1 is a possible D gene (6 bases). The CDR3 has 15 amino acids. Germline loops: CDR1 SNHLY, CDR2 FYNNEI. Deletions cut 4 bases from V and 8 bases from J, with 17 bases between. CDR3 sequence (DNA): TGTGCCAGCAGTGTCACAGGGATGGGACGAGAAAAACTGTTTTTT. Translating gives CASSVTGMGREKLFF.

This chain uses TRBV7-8 with TRBJ2-3; 12 bases agree with TRBD2. CDR3 length: 16 residues. CDR1 and CDR2 (germline): SGHVS, FQNEAQ. Germline trimming cut 5 bases from V and 2 bases from J; bases unmatched to any gene: 5. The DNA for the CDR3 is TGTGCCAGCAGCCCCGGACTAGCGGGATACACAGATACGCAGTATTTT. Its protein product is CASSPGLAGYTDTQYF.

This rearrangement joins TRBV4-2 to TRBJ2-1; 13 positions agree with TRBD2. This CDR3 is built from 17 residues. Trimming cost V 4 bases and J 8 bases; bases outside gene matches: 11. The germline V gene has CDR1 LGHNA and CDR2 YNFKEQ. CDR3 protein: CASSPNPGLAGFHEQFF. CDR3 bases: TGTGCCAGCAGCCCGAACCCGGGACTAGCGGGGTTTCATGAGCAGTTCTTC.

CDR3 region: CASAVQEITGELFF. For the CDR3, the DNA is TGTGCCAGCGCCGTGCAGGAAATAACCGGGGAGCTGTTTTTT. The rearrangement links TRBV11-2 to TRBJ2-2; no firm D call. The CDR3 contains 14 residues. Germline CDR1 and CDR2: SGHAT and FQNNGV. V dropped 8 bases and J dropped 5 bases, with 15 bases sitting between them.

This rearrangement joins TRBV7-9 to TRBJ1-1; no firm D call. The CDR3 consists of 13 residues. V lost 2 bases, J lost 4 bases, and 8 bases lay in between. CDR1 and CDR2 (germline): SEHNR, FQNEAQ (reference sequence). As DNA, the CDR3 is TGTGCCAGCAGCTTATTCCGGAGCACTGAAGCTTTCTTT. As protein: CASSLFRSTEAFF. Variable domain in full (rest from reference TRBV7-9 and TRBJ1-1): DTGVSQNPRHKITKRGQNVTFRCDPISEHNRLYWYRQTLGQGPEFLTYFQNEAQLEKSRLLSDRFSAERPKGSFSTLEIQRTEQGDSAMYLCASSLFRSTEAFFGQGTRLTVV.

The chain carries TRBV5-6 and TRBJ2-7; D remains ambiguous. Germline CDR1 reads SGHDT; CDR2 reads YYEEEE. The CDR3 loop spans 14 amino acids. The CDR3 reads CVFFKQKAAYEQYF. CDR3 coding DNA: TGTGTTTTTTTCAAGCAGAAGGCGGCATACGAGCAGTACTTC. The full variable domain, its missing parts supplied by reference TRBV5-6 and TRBJ2-7, is DAGVTQSPTHLIKTRGQQVTLRCSPKSGHDTVSWYQQALGQGPQFIFQYYEEEERQRGNFPDRFSGHQFPNYSSELNVNALLLGDSALYLCVFFKQKAAYEQYFGPGTRLTVT.

The chain has TRBV7-2 and TRBJ2-3, with 13 bases fitting TRBD2. Germline trimming cut 1 base from V and 4 bases from J; bases unmatched to any gene: 2. Germline V CDR1 and CDR2: SGHTA, FQGNSA. The CDR3 sequence is 16 residues long. The CDR3 DNA is TGTGCCAGCAGCTTAGTGGGGACTAGCGGGGCAGATACGCAGTATTTT. This sequence encodes CASSLVGTSGADTQYF.

This rearrangement joins TRBV7-2 to TRBJ1-1; no clear D gene. Between the trimmed V and J ends, which lost 3 bases and 3 bases, there was a span of 8 bases. The germline V gene encodes CDR1 SGHTA and CDR2 FQGNSA. The CDR3 extends over 13 amino acids. In nucleotides, the CDR3 is TGTGCCAGCAGCTTCGCCGACTACACTGAAGCTTTCTTT. This gives the protein CASSFADYTEAFF.

V is TRBV11-2 and J is TRBJ2-7, with a possible D match to TRBD1 (6 bases). This CDR3 region has 15 residues. CDR1 is SGHAT, CDR2 FQNNGV, per germline. V lost 1 base and J 3 bases, leaving 13 bases between the germline ends. The CDR3 loop is CASSLGGPLSYEQYF. The CDR3 region has the DNA TGTGCCAGCAGCTTAGGGGGGCCTCTGAGCTACGAGCAGTACTTC. Together with reference TRBV11-2 and TRBJ2-7, the CDR3 gives the full variable domain: EAGVAQSPRYKIIEKRQSVAFWCNPISGHATLYWYQQILGQGPKLLIQFQNNGVVDDSQLPKDRFSAERLKGVDSTLKIQPAKLEDSAVYLCASSLGGPLSYEQYFGPGTRLTVT.

The chain carries TRBV11-2 and TRBJ1-3, with unresolved D. Germline loops: CDR1 SGHAT, CDR2 FQNNGV. The CDR3 extends over 14 amino acids. V lost 5 bases, J lost 4 bases, and 12 bases lay in between. This CDR3 is CASSAPRSGNTIYF. CDR3 in DNA: TGTGCCAGCAGCGCCCCCAGGTCCGGAAACACCATATATTTT.

This clone showed up just once. The V call is TRBV6-5, the J call TRBJ1-3, with D perhaps TRBD1 (6 bases). The CDR3 has 15 amino acids. In germline, CDR1 is MNHEY, CDR2 SVGAGI. V was cut by 8 bases and J by 0 bases, with 14 bases left in between. CDR3 protein: CASRGQGGSGNTIYF. CDR3 nucleotide sequence: TGTGCCAGCCGGGGACAAGGGGGCTCTGGAAACACCATATATTTT.

This clone was seen more than once but under ten times. CDR3 region: CASSYRFYEQYF. The CDR3, as DNA: TGTGCCAGCAGCTACAGGTTCTACGAGCAGTACTTC. The rearrangement joins TRBV5-6 to TRBJ2-7; D is possibly TRBD1 (5 bases). V lost 3 bases to trimming and J lost 3 bases, with 7 bases between them. Germline V gene data show CDR1 as SGHDT and CDR2 as YYEEEE. The CDR3 extends over 12 amino acids.

The chain is built from TRBV19 and TRBJ1-1; 7 nucleotides align to TRBD1. Germline CDR1 is LNHDA and CDR2 is SQIVND (reference sequence). With V trimmed by 3 bases and J by 7 bases, 8 bases remained unmatched. CDR3 size: 14 residues. CDR3 in DNA: TGTGCCAGTAGTATCAAAAGAGGGGGCTTTGAAGCTTTCTTT. Translating gives CASSIKRGGFEAFF.